The 20 T cell receptor beta chains in this list originate from one sample, sequenced in a study of neurological immune-mediated disorders. A single record per CDR3 protein comes from TCRdb applying MiXCR to the 5' RACE reads. The repertoire holds 65,000 to 90,000 distinct CDR3 sequences, 4% to 6% seen once, with about 2.4% in the top ten. Sequences were obtained from PBMCs. The receptors originated from a woman aged 25 to 39 with multiple sclerosis.

This clonotype was observed many times. Here the CDR3 reads CASSLTLNTEAFF. The CDR3 DNA is TGTGCCAGCAGCCTCACACTGAACACTGAAGCTTTCTTT. The chain combines TRBV7-2 with TRBJ1-1, with D unresolved. Trimming removed 5 bases from V and 0 bases from J, with 7 bases in between. The CDR3 is 13 amino acids. CDR1 is SGHTA, CDR2 FQGNSA, per germline.

At least ten counts were recorded for this clonotype. This chain connects TRBV28 to TRBJ1-1, with TRBD1 identical over 7 bases. The CDR3 spans 17 residues. The germline V gene encodes CDR1 MDHEN and CDR2 SYDVKM. V trimming: 3 bases; J trimming: 1 base; junction bases outside the gene matches: 11. The CDR3 sequence: CASSFWPGTDENTEAFF. The CDR3 DNA reads TGTGCCAGCAGTTTTTGGCCGGGGACAGACGAGAACACTGAAGCTTTCTTT.

This clonotype was detected many times. The chain carries TRBV20-1 and TRBJ2-7; 8 bases map to TRBD2. Germline V lookup: CDR1 DFQATT, CDR2 SNEGSKA (reference sequence). After removal of 5 bases from V and 4 bases from J, the junction contained 16 bases not matched to a gene. The length of the CDR3 is 16 residues. CDR3 region: CSASGGSGSSLYEQYF. The CDR3, as DNA: TGCAGTGCTTCCGGGGGGAGCGGGAGTTCCCTATACGAGCAGTACTTC.

This clonotype was found many times. The chain carries TRBV28 and TRBJ1-5, with D perhaps TRBD1 (5 bases). The CDR3 is 14 residues long. In germline, CDR1 is MDHEN, CDR2 SYDVKM. Deletions cut 4 bases from V and 4 bases from J, with 11 bases between. The CDR3 DNA sequence: TGTGCCAGCAGTTCCCGGACAAAAAATCAGCCCCAGCATTTT. It encodes CASSSRTKNQPQHF.

This clonotype was observed many times. The genes are TRBV7-9 and TRBJ2-5, with D tentatively TRBD2 (5 bases). The V gene lost 0 bases and the J gene lost 5 bases, with 10 bases spanning the gap. The length of the CDR3 is 14 residues. The germline CDR1 and CDR2 sequences are SEHNR and FQNEAQ (reference sequence). The CDR3 DNA reads as TGTGCCAGCAGCTTAGCGGGAGTACTCGAGACCCAGTACTTC. It specifies CASSLAGVLETQYF.

The sample holds many counts of this clonotype. The V gene is TRBV5-1, the J gene TRBJ2-3, with 7 bases fitting TRBD1. V lost 4 bases and J lost 2; bases outside the gene matches: 4. Germline V gives CDR1 SGHRS, CDR2 YFSETQ. There are 14 residues in the CDR3. The CDR3 bases are TGCGCCAGCAGCAGGGACAGCTACACAGATACGCAGTATTTT. This codes for CASSRDSYTDTQYF.

This clonotype was seen only a few times. The chain uses TRBV12-3 or TRBV12-4 and TRBJ2-7, with D uncertain. The CDR3 sequence is 14 residues long. Trimming took off 0 bases at V and 0 bases at J, with 6 bases between the two ends. CDR3 sequence reads: CASSLAGYSYEQYF. CDR3 nucleotide sequence: TGTGCCAGCAGTTTAGCCGGGTACTCCTACGAGCAGTACTTC.

Many counts were recorded for this clonotype. J is TRBJ2-5 and V is TRBV14; D unresolved. The CDR3 has 14 amino acids. Looked up from germline, CDR1 is SGHDN and CDR2 is FVKESK. Trimming stripped 1 base from V and 5 bases from J, with 11 bases between. In DNA form, the CDR3 reads TGTGCCAGCAGCCAAGGAGGCAGATCCGAGACCCAGTACTTC. Translation: CASSQGGRSETQYF.

In its sample, this clonotype was seen many times. The chain carries TRBV6-2 or TRBV6-3 and TRBJ2-1, with 9 bases lining up with TRBD1. This CDR3 is 20 amino acids long. Germline V gene lookup returns CDR1 MNHEY and CDR2 SVGEGT. J was trimmed by 2 bases and V by 6 bases; bases with no gene match: 20. DNA for the CDR3: TGTGCCAGCAGGAAAGGGTACAGGGGGCGTACTTCTGTACCCTACAATGAGCAGTTCTTC. This sequence encodes CASRKGYRGRTSVPYNEQFF.

This clonotype was seen ten or more times. V gene TRBV14 combines with J gene TRBJ2-1, with D perhaps TRBD2 (6 bases). Germline V gives CDR1 SGHDN, CDR2 FVKESK. There are 13 residues in the CDR3. The V end lost 4 bases, the J end lost 6 bases, and 10 bases lay between the germline ends. CDR3 protein: CASSLTTSNEQFF. CDR3 nucleotide sequence: TGTGCCAGCAGCCTTACGACTAGCAATGAGCAGTTCTTC.

This clonotype was found many times. The chain has TRBV21-1 and TRBJ2-7; TRBD1, the table's D call, lacks a check against the DNA. TRBV21-1 is a known pseudogene. The CDR3 has 16 residues. The CDR3 is CASSKAWGGAMVKQYV. The CDR3, as DNA: TGTGCCAGCAGCAAAGCATGGGGGGGCGCGATGGTAAAACAGTACGTC.

This clonotype was detected many times. The chain carries TRBV20-1 and TRBJ1-6; D remains ambiguous. The CDR3 loop spans 13 amino acids. The germline V gene has CDR1 DFQATT and CDR2 SNEGSKA (reference sequence). V was pared by 1 base and J by 5 bases, with 6 bases between. The CDR3 region has the DNA TGCAGTGCTAGAGGCCGTAATAATTCACCCCTCCACTTT. Amino acid sequence: CSARGRNNSPLHF.

There are many counts of this clonotype. The V call is TRBV20-1, the J call TRBJ2-5, with D tentatively TRBD2 (5 bases). V was clipped by 3 bases and J by 7 bases, with 21 bases between them. Germline V CDR1 and CDR2: DFQATT, SNEGSKA (reference sequence). The length of the CDR3 is 15 residues. CDR3 coding DNA: TGCAGTGCTAGGGTGAGGGCCCTAAACCTTGGGACCCAGTACTTC. Protein sequence: CSARVRALNLGTQYF.

V is TRBV5-6 and J is TRBJ1-2, with TRBD1 identical over 11 bases. Germline loops: CDR1 SGHDT, CDR2 YYEEEE. Trimming at V came to 0 bases and at J to 6 bases, leaving 7 bases not matched to a gene. The CDR3 has 16 residues. The CDR3 sequence: CASSLEWDRGLDGYTF. CDR3 DNA: TGTGCCAGCAGCTTGGAATGGGACAGGGGGTTGGATGGCTACACCTTC.

This clonotype was counted between two and nine times. This chain connects TRBV28 to TRBJ1-1; 7 nucleotides match TRBD1. Germline-derived CDR1 and CDR2 are MDHEN and SYDVKM. The CDR3 contains 12 residues. This CDR3 is CDSLGGDTEAFF. CDR3 DNA: TGTGACAGTCTAGGGGGCGACACTGAAGCTTTCTTT.

This clonotype was counted only a few times. CDR3 residues: CASSPDRGRGYTF. CDR3 sequence (DNA): TGTGCCAGCAGCCCGGACAGGGGGAGAGGCTACACCTTC. The rearrangement links TRBV11-2 to TRBJ1-2; 10 bases map to TRBD1. The germline V gene encodes CDR1 SGHAT and CDR2 FQNNGV. The V and J ends lost 5 bases and 8 bases, in that order; junction bases with no gene match: 5. The CDR3 contains 13 residues.

At least ten counts were recorded for this clonotype. CDR3 region: CASASGDNQPQHF. The CDR3 DNA sequence: TGCGCCAGCGCCTCAGGGGACAATCAGCCCCAGCATTTT. The genes are TRBV5-1 and TRBJ1-5; TRBD1 is a possible D gene (6 bases). Looked up from germline, CDR1 is SGHRS and CDR2 is YFSETQ. Trimming stripped 7 bases from V and 3 bases from J, with 11 bases between. The CDR3 is made up of 13 amino acids.

This clonotype was recorded many times. V gene TRBV6-6 combines with J gene TRBJ1-2; D gene unclear. The CDR3 sequence is 12 residues long. V was cut by 5 bases and J by 4 bases, with 8 bases left in between. CDR1 is MNHNY and CDR2 is SVGAGI in the germline V gene (reference sequence). The CDR3 sequence is CASSPSFYGYTF. The CDR3 nucleotides read TGTGCCAGCAGTCCCAGCTTCTATGGCTACACCTTC.

This clonotype was seen at least ten times. This CDR3 is CASNTIGVRVTDTQYF. Written as DNA, the CDR3 is TGTGCCAGCAACACCATCGGAGTTAGGGTAACAGATACGCAGTATTTT. This chain uses TRBV12-3 or TRBV12-4 with TRBJ2-3; D unresolved. There are 16 residues in the CDR3. V was shortened by 7 bases and J by 3 bases, with 20 bases between the two germline ends.

This clonotype was seen ten or more times. The chain recombines TRBV5-1 with TRBJ2-7; D is undetermined. V was cut by 5 bases and J by 3 bases, with 9 bases left in between. The CDR3 has 12 residues. Per germline, CDR1 SGHRS and CDR2 YFSETQ. The CDR3 DNA is TGCGCCAGCAGGGTCAGCAACTACGAGCAGTACTTC. Encoded protein: CASRVSNYEQYF.